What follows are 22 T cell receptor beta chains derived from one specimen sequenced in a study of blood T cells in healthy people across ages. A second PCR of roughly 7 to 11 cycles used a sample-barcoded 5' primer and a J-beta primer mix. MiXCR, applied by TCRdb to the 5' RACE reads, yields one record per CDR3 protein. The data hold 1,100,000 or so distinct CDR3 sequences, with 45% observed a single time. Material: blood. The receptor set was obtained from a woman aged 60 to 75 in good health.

The CDR3 DNA reads TGTGCCAGCAGTGGCCGGCGAGTATCCTACAATGAGCAGTTCTTC. The encoded protein is CASSGRRVSYNEQFF. The chain couples TRBV5-6 to TRBJ2-1; D unresolved. The V end lost 5 bases, the J end lost 1 base, and 13 bases lay between the germline ends. This CDR3 is 15 amino acids long. Germline V gene lookup returns CDR1 SGHDT and CDR2 YYEEEE.

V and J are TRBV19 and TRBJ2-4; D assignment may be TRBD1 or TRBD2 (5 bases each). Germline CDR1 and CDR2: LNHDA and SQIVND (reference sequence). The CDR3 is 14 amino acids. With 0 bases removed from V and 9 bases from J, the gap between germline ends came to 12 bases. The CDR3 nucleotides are TGTGCCAGTAGTATAGATTCCGGGGCTGGCATTCAGTACTTC. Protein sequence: CASSIDSGAGIQYF.

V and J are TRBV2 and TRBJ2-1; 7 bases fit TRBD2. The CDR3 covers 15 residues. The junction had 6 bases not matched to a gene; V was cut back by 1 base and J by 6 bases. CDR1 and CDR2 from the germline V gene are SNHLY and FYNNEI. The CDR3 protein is CASSEEGGACNEQFF. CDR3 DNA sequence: TGTGCCAGCAGTGAAGAGGGAGGGGCCTGCAATGAGCAGTTCTTC.

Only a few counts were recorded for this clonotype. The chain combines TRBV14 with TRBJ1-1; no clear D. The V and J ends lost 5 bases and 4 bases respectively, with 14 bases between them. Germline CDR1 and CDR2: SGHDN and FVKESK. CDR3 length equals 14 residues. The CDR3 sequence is CASSVRGRGTEAFF. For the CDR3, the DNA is TGTGCCAGCAGCGTCCGTGGTCGTGGCACTGAAGCTTTCTTT.

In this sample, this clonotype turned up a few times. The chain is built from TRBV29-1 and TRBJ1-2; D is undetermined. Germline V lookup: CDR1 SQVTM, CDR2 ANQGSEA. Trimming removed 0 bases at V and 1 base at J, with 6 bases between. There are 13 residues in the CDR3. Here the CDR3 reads CSVEDNLNYGYTF. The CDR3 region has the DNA TGCAGCGTTGAAGACAATCTTAACTATGGCTACACCTTC.

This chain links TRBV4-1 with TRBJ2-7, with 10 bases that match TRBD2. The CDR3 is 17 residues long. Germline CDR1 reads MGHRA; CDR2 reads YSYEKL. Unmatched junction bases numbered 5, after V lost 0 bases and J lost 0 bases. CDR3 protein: CASSQDSASGGSYEQYF. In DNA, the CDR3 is TGCGCCAGCAGCCAAGATTCGGCTAGCGGGGGCTCCTACGAGCAGTACTTC.

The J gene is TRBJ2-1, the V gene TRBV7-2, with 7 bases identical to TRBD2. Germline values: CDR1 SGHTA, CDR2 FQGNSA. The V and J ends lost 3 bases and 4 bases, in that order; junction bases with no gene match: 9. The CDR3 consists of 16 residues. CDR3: CASSFASLAAYNEQFF. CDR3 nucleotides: TGTGCCAGCAGCTTTGCTTCCCTAGCGGCTTACAATGAGCAGTTCTTC.

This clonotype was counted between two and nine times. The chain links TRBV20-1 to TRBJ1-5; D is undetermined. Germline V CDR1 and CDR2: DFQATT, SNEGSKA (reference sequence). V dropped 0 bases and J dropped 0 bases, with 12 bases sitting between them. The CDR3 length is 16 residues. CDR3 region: CSARDERANSNQPQHF. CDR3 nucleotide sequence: TGCAGTGCTAGAGATGAAAGGGCTAATAGCAATCAGCCCCAGCATTTT.

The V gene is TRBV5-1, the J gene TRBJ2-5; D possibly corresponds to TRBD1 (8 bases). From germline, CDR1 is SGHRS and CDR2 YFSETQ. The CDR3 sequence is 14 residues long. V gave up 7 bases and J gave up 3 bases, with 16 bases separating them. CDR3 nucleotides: TGCGCCAGCGGTGGACAGGGAGGGGAAGAGACCCAGTACTTC. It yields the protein CASGGQGGEETQYF.

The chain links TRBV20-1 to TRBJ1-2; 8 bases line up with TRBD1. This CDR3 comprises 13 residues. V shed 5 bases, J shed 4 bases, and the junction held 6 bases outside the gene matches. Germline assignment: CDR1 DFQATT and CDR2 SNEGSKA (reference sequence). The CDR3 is CSAGRQGIYGYTF. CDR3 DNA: TGCAGTGCTGGTAGACAGGGGATCTATGGCTACACCTTC.

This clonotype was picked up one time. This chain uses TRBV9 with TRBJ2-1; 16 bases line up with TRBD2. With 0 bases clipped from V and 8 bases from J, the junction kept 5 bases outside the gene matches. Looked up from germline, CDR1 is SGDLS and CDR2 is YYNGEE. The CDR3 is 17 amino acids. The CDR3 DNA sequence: TGTGCCAGCAGCGTAGCAGGGGGGACTAGCGGGAGGGATGAGCAGTTCTTC. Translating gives CASSVAGGTSGRDEQFF.

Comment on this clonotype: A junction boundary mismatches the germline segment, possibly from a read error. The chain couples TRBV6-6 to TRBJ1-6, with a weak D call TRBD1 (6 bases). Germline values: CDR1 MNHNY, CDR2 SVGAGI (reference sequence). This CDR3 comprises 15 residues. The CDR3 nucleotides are TGTGCCAGCAGCGGGGAAACAGGGCCAAATTCACCCCACCACTTT. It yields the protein CASSGETGPNSPHHF.

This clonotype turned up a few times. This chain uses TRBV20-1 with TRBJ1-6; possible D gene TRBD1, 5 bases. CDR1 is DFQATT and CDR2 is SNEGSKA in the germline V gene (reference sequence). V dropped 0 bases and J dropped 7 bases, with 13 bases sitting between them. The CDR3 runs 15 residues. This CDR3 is CSARESERGNSPLHF. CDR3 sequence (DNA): TGCAGTGCTAGAGAGTCGGAGAGGGGCAATTCACCCCTCCACTTT.

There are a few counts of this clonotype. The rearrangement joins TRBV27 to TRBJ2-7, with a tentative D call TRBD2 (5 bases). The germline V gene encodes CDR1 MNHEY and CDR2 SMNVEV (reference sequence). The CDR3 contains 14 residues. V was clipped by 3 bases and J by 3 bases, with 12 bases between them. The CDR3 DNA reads TGTGCCAGCAGTTTTAAGCGACGGGACTACGAGCAGTACTTC. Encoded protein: CASSFKRRDYEQYF.

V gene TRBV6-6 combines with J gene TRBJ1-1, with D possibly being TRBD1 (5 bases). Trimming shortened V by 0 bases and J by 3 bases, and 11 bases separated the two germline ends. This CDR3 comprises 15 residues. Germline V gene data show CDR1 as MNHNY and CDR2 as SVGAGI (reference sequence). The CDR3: CASSYSGVRDTEAFF. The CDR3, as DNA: TGTGCCAGCAGTTACTCGGGTGTCAGGGACACTGAAGCTTTCTTT.

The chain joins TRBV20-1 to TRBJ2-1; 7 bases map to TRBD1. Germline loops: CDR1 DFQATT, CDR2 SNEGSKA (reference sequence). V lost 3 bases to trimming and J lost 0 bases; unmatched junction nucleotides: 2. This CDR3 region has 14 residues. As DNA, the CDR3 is TGCAGTGCTAGCGGGACAGACTCCTACAATGAGCAGTTCTTC. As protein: CSASGTDSYNEQFF.

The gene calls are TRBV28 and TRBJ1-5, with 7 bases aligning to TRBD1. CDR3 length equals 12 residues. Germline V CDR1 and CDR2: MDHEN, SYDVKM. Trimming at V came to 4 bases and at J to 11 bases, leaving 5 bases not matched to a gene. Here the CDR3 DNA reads TGTGCCAGCAGTTCGACAGGGTATACCCAGCATTTT. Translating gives CASSSTGYTQHF.

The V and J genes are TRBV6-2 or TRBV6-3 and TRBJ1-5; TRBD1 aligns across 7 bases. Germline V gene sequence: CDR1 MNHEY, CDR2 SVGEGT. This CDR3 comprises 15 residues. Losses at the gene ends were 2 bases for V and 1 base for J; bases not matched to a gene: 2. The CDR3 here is CASSYRQGSNQPQHF. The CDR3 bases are TGTGCCAGCAGTTACCGACAGGGAAGCAATCAGCCCCAGCATTTT.

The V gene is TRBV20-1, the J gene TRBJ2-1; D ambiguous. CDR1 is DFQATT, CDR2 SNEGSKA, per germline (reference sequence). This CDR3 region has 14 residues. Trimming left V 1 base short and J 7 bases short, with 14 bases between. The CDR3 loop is CSARVSSKVNEQFF. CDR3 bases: TGCAGTGCTAGAGTTTCGAGTAAAGTTAATGAGCAGTTCTTC.

In DNA, the CDR3 is TGTGCCAGCAGTGAGTATCGCACTGAAGCTTTCTTT. Translated: CASSEYRTEAFF. The V call is TRBV6-6, the J call TRBJ1-1; D unclear. The length of the CDR3 is 12 residues. The germline V and J ends were trimmed by 5 bases and 4 bases, with 8 bases remaining between them. From germline, CDR1 is MNHNY and CDR2 SVGAGI (reference sequence).

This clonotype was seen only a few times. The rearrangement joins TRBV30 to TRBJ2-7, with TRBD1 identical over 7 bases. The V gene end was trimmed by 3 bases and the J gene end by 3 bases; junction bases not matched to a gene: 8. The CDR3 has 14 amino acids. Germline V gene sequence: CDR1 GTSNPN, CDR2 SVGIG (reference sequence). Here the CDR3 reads CAWRQGMMFYEQYF. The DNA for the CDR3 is TGTGCCTGGAGACAGGGGATGATGTTCTACGAGCAGTACTTC.

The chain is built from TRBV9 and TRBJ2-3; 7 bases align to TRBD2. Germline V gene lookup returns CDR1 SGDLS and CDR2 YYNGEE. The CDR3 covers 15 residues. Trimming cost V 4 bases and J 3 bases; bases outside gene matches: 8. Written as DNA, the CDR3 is TGTGCCAGCAGCAAAGAACCTAGCGGAACAGATACGCAGTATTTT. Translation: CASSKEPSGTDTQYF.